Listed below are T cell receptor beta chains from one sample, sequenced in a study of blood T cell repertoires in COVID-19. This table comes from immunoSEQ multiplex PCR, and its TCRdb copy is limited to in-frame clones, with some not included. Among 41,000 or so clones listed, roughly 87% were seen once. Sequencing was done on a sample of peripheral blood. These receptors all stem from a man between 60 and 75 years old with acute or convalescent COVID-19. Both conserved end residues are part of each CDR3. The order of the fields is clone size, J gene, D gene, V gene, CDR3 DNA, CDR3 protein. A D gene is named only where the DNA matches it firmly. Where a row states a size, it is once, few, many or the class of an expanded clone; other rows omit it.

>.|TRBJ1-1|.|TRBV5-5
TGTGCCAGCAGCTTGGTTGCCAGGATGAACACTGAAGCTTTCTTT
CASSLVARMNTEAFF
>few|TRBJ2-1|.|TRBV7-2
TGTGCCAGCAGCTTAGCTTTTAGGGGGGAGCAGTTCTTC
CASSLAFRGEQFF
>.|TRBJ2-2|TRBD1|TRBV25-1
TGTGCCAGCAGTGCATTCGGGACAGGAAGAGGGGCCGGGGAGCTGTTTTTT
CASSAFGTGRGAGELFF
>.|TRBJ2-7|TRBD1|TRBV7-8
TGTGCCAGCAGCCCGAGACAGGGTGGGGGTGAAGAGCAGTACTTC
CASSPRQGGGEEQYF
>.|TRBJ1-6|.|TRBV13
TGTGCCAGCAGCACTCGGACAGTCTCCTATAATTCACCCCTCCACTTT
CASSTRTVSYNSPLHF
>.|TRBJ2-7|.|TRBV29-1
TGCAGCGTTTTAGACAATCCGGCCTACGAGCAGTACTTC
CSVLDNPAYEQYF
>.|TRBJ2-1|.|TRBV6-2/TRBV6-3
TGTGCCAGCAGTTCCAGGGTTTACAATGAGCAGTTCTTC
CASSSRVYNEQFF
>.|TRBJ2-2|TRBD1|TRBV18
TGTGCCAGCTGCAGGGGGCCGAACACCGGGGAGCTGTTTTTT
CASCRGPNTGELFF
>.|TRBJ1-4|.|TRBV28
TGTGCCAGCAGTTTAAGACAGGAAAAACTGTTTTTT
CASSLRQEKLFF
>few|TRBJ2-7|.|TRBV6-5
TGTGCCAGCAGTTCCGTCGGGAGTCCAAGCTCCTACGAGCAGTACTTC
CASSSVGSPSSYEQYF
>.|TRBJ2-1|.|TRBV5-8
TGTGCCAGCAGCCCATGGGACCGCTCCGGGGGGCAGTTCTTC
CASSPWDRSGGQFF
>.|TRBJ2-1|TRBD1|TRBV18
TGTGCCAGCTCACCACGGGACAGCGGAGCCTACAATGAGCAGTTCTTC
CASSPRDSGAYNEQFF
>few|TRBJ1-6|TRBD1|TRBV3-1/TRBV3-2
TGTGCCAGCAGCCATCGATATACAGGGGGTTTAGGTTCACCCCTCCACTTT
CASSHRYTGGLGSPLHF
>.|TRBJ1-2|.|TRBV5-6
TGTGCCAGCAGCTTGAACCGTGCAGTCTATGGCTACACCTTC
CASSLNRAVYGYTF
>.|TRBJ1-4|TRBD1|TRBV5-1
TGCGCCAGCAGACTCACAGGGGATGCTAATGAAAAACTGTTTTTT
CASRLTGDANEKLFF
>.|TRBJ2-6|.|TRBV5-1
TGCGCCAGCGCGATCTCTGGGGCCAACGTCCTGACTTTC
CASAISGANVLTF
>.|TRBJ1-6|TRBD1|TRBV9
TGTGCCAGCAGCGCGGGACAGTATAATTCACCCCTCCACTTT
CASSAGQYNSPLHF
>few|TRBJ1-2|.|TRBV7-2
TGTGCCAGCAGCTTTGGCTACAATGGGGGGGAGGGTGGCTACACCTTC
CASSFGYNGGEGGYTF
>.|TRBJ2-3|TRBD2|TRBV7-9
TGTGCCAGCAGCCCCCACCTGATGACTAGCGGGGGGGAGGGAGATACGCAGTATTTT
CASSPHLMTSGGEGDTQYF
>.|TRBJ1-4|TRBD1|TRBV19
TGTGCCAGTAGTACTAGAACCGGGACAGGGGGCGCCGTGTCTGCAACTAATGAAAAACTGTTTTTT
CASSTRTGTGGAVSATNEKLFF
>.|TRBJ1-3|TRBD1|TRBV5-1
TGCGCCAGCAGCCGGGACAGGGGGCTGTCAGGAAACACCATATATTTT
CASSRDRGLSGNTIYF
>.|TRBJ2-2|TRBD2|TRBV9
TGTGCCAGCAGCGTGGGCGGGGGACCCACCGGGGAGCTGTTTTTT
CASSVGGGPTGELFF
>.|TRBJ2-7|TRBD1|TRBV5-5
TGTGCCAGCAGCTCTAACAGGGGATCGAACTCCTACGAGCAGTACTTC
CASSSNRGSNSYEQYF
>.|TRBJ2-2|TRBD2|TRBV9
TGTGCCAGCAGCGTAAATCCGAGCGGGGGCGGGGAGCTGTTTTTT
CASSVNPSGGGELFF
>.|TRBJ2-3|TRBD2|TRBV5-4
TGTGCCAGCAGTCCGGGGGGGCCGTCAGATACGCAGTATTTT
CASSPGGPSDTQYF
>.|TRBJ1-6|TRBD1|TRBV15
TGTGCCACCAGCAGAGCCGTACAGGGGAATTCACCCCTCCACTTT
CATSRAVQGNSPLHF
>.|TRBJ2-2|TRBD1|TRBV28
TGTGCCAGCAGCTACCGCTTCTTGACAGGGGAGACCGGGGAGCTGTTTTTT
CASSYRFLTGETGELFF
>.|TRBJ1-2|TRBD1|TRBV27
TGTGCCAGCGGAGGACAGGGGGGGATCTATGGCTACACCTTC
CASGGQGGIYGYTF
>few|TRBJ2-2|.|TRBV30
TGTGCCTGGACAAATTGGGGGGAACGGGACACCGGGGAGCTGTTTTTT
CAWTNWGERDTGELFF
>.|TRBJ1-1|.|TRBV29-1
TGCAGCGCCTGGGGGGGCAGGGGCACTGAAGCTTTCTTT
CSAWGGRGTEAFF
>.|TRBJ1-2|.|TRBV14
TGTGCCAGCAGCCCCAACCAAGGAGGGTCGTTTGGCTACACCTTC
CASSPNQGGSFGYTF
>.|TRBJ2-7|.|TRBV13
TGTGCCAGCAGCTTAGCCCTGCAGGGTTCCAACGAGCAGTACTTC
CASSLALQGSNEQYF
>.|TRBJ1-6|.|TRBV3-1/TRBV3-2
TGTGCCAGCAGCCACGACCAACAGTATAATTCACCCCTCCACTTT
CASSHDQQYNSPLHF
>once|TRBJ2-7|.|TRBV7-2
TGTGCCAGCAGCGTGCAAACTGAGCAGTACTTC
CASSVQTEQYF
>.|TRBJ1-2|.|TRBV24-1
TGTGCCACCAGTGATCCAAACAGGGAGCACACCTTC
CATSDPNREHTF
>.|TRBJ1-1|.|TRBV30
TGTGCCTGGAGTGGGCAGGACACTGAAGCTTTCTTT
CAWSGQDTEAFF
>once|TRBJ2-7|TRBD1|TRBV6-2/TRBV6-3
TGTGCCAGCAGTTACATGAGGGGGCGTCCCAACGAGCAGTACTTC
CASSYMRGRPNEQYF
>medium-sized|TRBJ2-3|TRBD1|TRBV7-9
TGTGCCAGCAGCCTTCAGGGGGCAGGAGATACGCAGTATTTT
CASSLQGAGDTQYF
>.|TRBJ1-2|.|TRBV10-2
TGCGCCAGCAGTGAAATGTCCGTTGGCTACACCTTC
CASSEMSVGYTF
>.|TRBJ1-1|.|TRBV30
TGTGCCTGGAAGAGGGTGGTAAGGTCGCCTGAAGCTTTCTTT
CAWKRVVRSPEAFF
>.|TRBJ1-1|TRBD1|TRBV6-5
TGTGCCAGCAGGACCACAGGGGACACTGAAGCTTTCTTT
CASRTTGDTEAFF
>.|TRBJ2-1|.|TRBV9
TGTGCCAGCAGCGTAGGAGGCCGCTCCTACAATGAGCAGTTCTTC
CASSVGGRSYNEQFF